These T cell receptor beta chains were read from a single sample in a study of blood T cell repertoires in COVID-19. The protocol was immunoSEQ multiplex PCR, while the TCRdb copy is restricted to in-frame clones and leaves out a portion. The table lists 75,000 to 90,000 clones, roughly 80% of them singletons, with about a third in the top ten. Sequencing was carried out using peripheral blood. Receptor source: a man aged 55 to 69 with COVID-19, enrolled during active disease. Each CDR3 is given with its conserved first and last residue. A D gene is named only where the DNA matches it firmly. Clone size is shown for a subset of rows, as once, few, many or a class of expanded clone.

j_call clone_size d_call v_call cdr3_nt cdr3_aa
TRBJ1-4 NA NA TRBV2 TGTGCCAGCAGATGGGGGGGGAGGGATAATGAAAAACTGTTTTTT CASRWGGRDNEKLFF
TRBJ1-6 NA NA TRBV5-5 TGTGCCAGCAGTGAGAGCTCCTATAATTCACCCCTCCACTTT CASSESSYNSPLHF
TRBJ2-1 NA TRBD1 TRBV15 TGTGCCACCAGCCGGCAGGGGGCTAACAATGAGCAGTTCTTC CATSRQGANNEQFF
TRBJ2-1 NA TRBD1 TRBV6-1 TGTGCCAGCAGTGGAAGGGCAGGACAGGGGGCGGTTGAGCAGTTCTTC CASSGRAGQGAVEQFF
TRBJ2-5 NA NA TRBV7-6 TGTGCCAGCAGCTCCATTCACTTATACAGCCAAGAGACCCAGTACTTC CASSSIHLYSQETQYF
TRBJ2-1 NA NA TRBV15 TGTGCCACCAGCAGAGATACCGGGAACAGAGGCCATGAGCAGTTCTTC CATSRDTGNRGHEQFF
TRBJ1-1 NA NA TRBV5-6 TGTGCCAGCAGCCCGAGGAGGATCGAGAACACTGAAGCTTTCTTT CASSPRRIENTEAFF
TRBJ2-7 NA TRBD2 TRBV5-1 TGCGCCAGCAGCTTGGAGACTAGCGGGAGGGCACTTTACGAGCAGTACTTC CASSLETSGRALYEQYF
TRBJ2-1 NA TRBD2 TRBV7-9 TGTGCCAGTTCCACGGGAGGGAATGAGCAGTTCTTC CASSTGGNEQFF
TRBJ2-5 NA NA TRBV11-1 TGTGCCAGCAGCTGGCCGGGCGGGGAGACCCAGTACTTC CASSWPGGETQYF
TRBJ2-5 NA NA TRBV10-3 TGTGCCATCAGTGAGTCGAGGGATCAAAAAGAGACCCAGTACTTC CAISESRDQKETQYF
TRBJ2-7 NA NA TRBV11-2 TGTGCCAGCAGCATCGGGGGAACCTACGAGCAGTACTTC CASSIGGTYEQYF
TRBJ2-5 NA TRBD2 TRBV7-2 TGTGCCAGCAGCATGAATAGCGGGAGTGGGGCGGAGACCCAGTACTTC CASSMNSGSGAETQYF
TRBJ1-1 NA NA TRBV7-3 TGTGCCAGCAGCTTAAGCAGCCCAGGGGTGGGTAACACTGAAGCTTTCTTT CASSLSSPGVGNTEAFF
TRBJ1-6 many NA TRBV18 TGTGCCAGCTCACCACTGAAATCAGGGTATAATTCACCCCTCCACTTT CASSPLKSGYNSPLHF
TRBJ1-1 NA TRBD1 TRBV11-2 TGTGCCAGCAGCACCGGGACAGTCACTGAAGCTTTCTTT CASSTGTVTEAFF
TRBJ1-1 NA TRBD1 TRBV7-2 TGTGCCAGCAGCTGGCGGGGACAGGGGGCGTCTTTCTTT CASSWRGQGASFF
TRBJ1-4 NA NA TRBV5-6 TGTGCCAGCAGCTTCGCGGGGGAAAAACTGTTTTTT CASSFAGEKLFF